The present entry profiles one T cell receptor beta chain with its context. Its antigen is currently unknown. From the reads, TCRdb called clonotypes with MiXCR, one entry per CDR3 protein. Found here are about 240,000 distinct CDR3 sequences, over 9% of them singletons; the top ten hold 1.5% to 2%. This CDR3 is built from 15 residues. The ends lost 1 base at V and 3 bases at J; junction bases unmatched: 6. Germline V gene data show CDR1 as DFQATT and CDR2 as SNEGSKA (reference sequence). The sample is drawn from a study of T cell repertoires in cytomegalovirus infection. In the study overall: It was the public TCR beta signatures that indicated both CMV infection and matching HLA type.

Study-level results: The ex vivo response showed dominance by HLA-C-restricted CMV-specific TCR beta clonotypes. CMV carriers with the relevant HLA were identified by cumulative public TCR beta family frequency.

Sequenced sample: PBMCs. The receptor's source is a human donor in good health (CMV status not recorded). Some clones in this sample may be carry-over from other donors' samples. The chain employs TRBV20-1 and TRBJ2-7; 10 bases are a match to TRBD2. CDR3 residues: CSARAASGSLYEQYF. CDR3 in DNA: TGCAGTGCTAGAGCGGCTAGCGGGAGTCTCTACGAGCAGTACTTC.